This TCR beta chain stems from a study of monozygotic twins with inflammatory bowel disease. General study findings and limits: Support was absent for any single strong signal or clonotype linked to IBD.

Points on this clonotype: The antigen is undetermined.

CDR3 length equals 13 residues. Per the germline V gene, CDR1 is MNHNY and CDR2 is SVGAGI (reference sequence). TCRdb re-analyzed the 5' RACE reads; it lists each CDR3 protein once, without DNA. The table for this sample gives more than 75,000 distinct CDR3 sequences. The chain employs TRBV6-6 and TRBJ2-5. The receptor was derived from a human donor with ulcerative colitis or Crohn's disease, or a healthy co-twin of an affected twin (not recorded which). Sequencing input: blood. This chain's CDR3 is CASIGPGQETQYF.